This is a list of T cell receptor beta chains from one sample in a study of blood T cell repertoires in COVID-19. Assay: immunoSEQ multiplex PCR; the TCRdb copy retains only in-frame clones and omits some. The data contain around 300,000 clones, about nine tenths of them singletons. Material: peripheral blood. The receptors derive from a woman between 40 and 50 years old with acute or convalescent COVID-19. Each CDR3 is given with its conserved first and last residue. The order of the fields is J gene, clone size, V gene, CDR3 protein. Some rows have no size entry. The others give once, few or many, or a class for an expanded clone.

>TRBJ1-1|.|TRBV7-9
CASSLTGQGAAFF
>TRBJ1-1|.|TRBV19
CASRDRGKAFF
>TRBJ2-5|once|TRBV9
CASSARTGTSGGRETQYF
>TRBJ1-2|.|TRBV5-1
CASSRRTGEGYGYTF
>TRBJ1-5|.|TRBV30
CAWSVRGRISNQPQHF
>TRBJ1-1|.|TRBV5-6
CASSLKDGGNTEAFF
>TRBJ2-1|.|TRBV5-5
CASTGTRGGLSYNEQFF
>TRBJ1-5|.|TRBV10-1
CASSDGQGSNQPQHF
>TRBJ1-2|.|TRBV4-1
CASSQVSSTVGYTF
>TRBJ1-2|few|TRBV27
CASSLSTGGTSYYGYTF
>TRBJ2-6|.|TRBV3-1/TRBV3-2
CASSQDFGRGLSGANVLTF
>TRBJ2-5|.|TRBV7-3
CASSRAGSDQETQYF
>TRBJ2-5|.|TRBV30
CAWSTWDRSETQYF
>TRBJ2-5|.|TRBV5-1
CASSWRGNPQETQYF
>TRBJ1-5|.|TRBV6-5
CASKYRFQDGQPQHF
>TRBJ1-5|.|TRBV5-1
CASSPTGVNQPQHF
>TRBJ2-3|.|TRBV6-2/TRBV6-3
CASSTFGGTDTQYF
>TRBJ1-1|.|TRBV5-6
CASSLSSGGIEAFF
>TRBJ1-1|.|TRBV27
CASSLMLSAGPRTEAFF
>TRBJ2-5|.|TRBV4-2
CASSQYLPSGGVQETQYF
>TRBJ1-1|.|TRBV7-9
CASSTPDRGSFEAFF
>TRBJ1-2|.|TRBV5-1
CASSEPGQGDGYTF
>TRBJ1-1|.|TRBV7-2
CASSFYTGLNTEAFF
>TRBJ1-4|.|TRBV5-1
CASSPLGTTGGLNEKLFF
>TRBJ1-4|.|TRBV27
CASSMRNRGWNEKLFF
>TRBJ1-2|.|TRBV19
CASRNRGGYGYTF
>TRBJ1-1|.|TRBV5-4
CASSLAWRGTEAFF